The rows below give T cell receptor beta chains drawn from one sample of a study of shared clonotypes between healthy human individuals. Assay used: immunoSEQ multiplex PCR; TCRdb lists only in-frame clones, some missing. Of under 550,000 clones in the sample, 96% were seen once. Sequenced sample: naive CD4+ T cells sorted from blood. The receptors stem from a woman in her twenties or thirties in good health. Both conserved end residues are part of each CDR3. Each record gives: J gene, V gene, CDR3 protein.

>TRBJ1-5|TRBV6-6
CASSYGTGRHQPQHF
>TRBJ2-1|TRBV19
CASSWTSGSSGGEQFF
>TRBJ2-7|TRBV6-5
CASSYSEVRAYEQYF
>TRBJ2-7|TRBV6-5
CASSYSTASYEQYF
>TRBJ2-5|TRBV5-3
CARSLPHVGAPGEETQYF
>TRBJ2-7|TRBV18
CASSPRGRDEQYF
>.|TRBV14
CASSQGFFRQGAHEQYF
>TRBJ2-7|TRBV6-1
CASSEASGDILYEQYF
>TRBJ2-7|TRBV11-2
CASSLGPLTYEQYF
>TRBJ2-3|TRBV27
CASSLGLGRSDTQYF
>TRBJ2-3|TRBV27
CASSSGALAGGVDTQYF
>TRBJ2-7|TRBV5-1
CASSLGLGGEIGEQYF
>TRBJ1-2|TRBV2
CASSELDRVTGGYTF
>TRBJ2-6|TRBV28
CASRGLAGVSGANVLTF
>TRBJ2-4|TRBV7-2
CASTLPGLPLAKNIQYF
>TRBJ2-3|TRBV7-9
CASSSGLMRDTQYF
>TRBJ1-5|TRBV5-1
CASSEGQGDQPQHF
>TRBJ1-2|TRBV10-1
CASSESPRSKTYGYTF
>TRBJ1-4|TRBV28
CASSLEGATNEKLFF
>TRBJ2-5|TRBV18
CASSQGIAGWETQYF
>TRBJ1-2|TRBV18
CASSPPTGSYGYTF
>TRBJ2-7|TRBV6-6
CASSQGDPTYEQYF